The 24 T cell receptor beta chains below all came from one sample that was sequenced in a study of shared clonotypes between healthy human individuals. Generated by immunoSEQ multiplex PCR, the TCRdb table keeps only in-frame clones and is missing some. The repertoire holds about 2.4 million clones, with 93% as singletons. The material sequenced was naive CD4+ T cells from PBMCs. Subset: CD45RA+ positively selected. These receptors all stem from a young man in good health. Some clones in this sample may be carry-over from other donors' samples.

The chain is built from TRBV10-3 and TRBJ2-1; TRBD2 matches at 7 bases. The germline gives CDR1 ENHRY, CDR2 SYGVKD. Trimming took 2 bases from V and 4 from J; bases not matched to a gene: 2. The CDR3 is made up of 14 amino acids. The CDR3 loop is CAISETSAYNEQFF. As DNA, the CDR3 is TGTGCCATCAGTGAGACTAGCGCATACAATGAGCAGTTCTTC.

This chain joins TRBV2 and TRBJ1-1; D not resolved. Trimming took 0 bases from V and 4 from J, leaving 6 bases between them. The CDR3 covers 13 residues. The germline V gene encodes CDR1 SNHLY and CDR2 FYNNEI. CDR3 DNA: TGTGCCAGCAGTGAAGCGCTTCCCACTGAAGCTTTCTTT. Its translation: CASSEALPTEAFF.

The rearrangement links TRBV25-1 to TRBJ1-1; 8 bases match TRBD1. The germline V gene encodes CDR1 MGHDK and CDR2 SYGVNS. This CDR3 has 15 residues. V lost 1 base, J lost 4 bases, and 5 bases stayed unmatched. CDR3 bases: TGTGCCAGCAGTGAATGGGACACAGGGGGCACTGAAGCTTTCTTT. It yields the protein CASSEWDTGGTEAFF.

The rearrangement links TRBV2 to TRBJ2-7; D unresolved. Germline CDR1 and CDR2: SNHLY and FYNNEI. The V end lost 6 bases, the J end lost 2 bases, and 5 bases lay between the germline ends. The CDR3 is 11 residues long. The CDR3 nucleotides are TGTGCCAGCAGAAAAGCCTACGAGCAGTACTTC. Translating gives CASRKAYEQYF.

The genes are TRBV15 and TRBJ2-7; D unclear. This CDR3 comprises 16 residues. The germline V and J ends were trimmed by 0 bases and 5 bases, with 17 bases remaining between them. Germline V gives CDR1 LNHNV, CDR2 YYDKDF (reference sequence). CDR3 DNA: TGTGCCACCAGCAGAGATACGAGCCCAACGATAAACGAGCAGTACTTC. This translates into CATSRDTSPTINEQYF.

V is TRBV2 and J is TRBJ1-2; a weak D match, TRBD1 (6 bases). Trimming took 3 bases from V and 0 from J, leaving 14 bases between them. The length of the CDR3 is 16 residues. The germline gives CDR1 SNHLY, CDR2 FYNNEI. CDR3 sequence: CASSEWTVVPNYGYTF. The CDR3 bases are TGTGCCAGCAGTGAGTGGACAGTGGTTCCTAACTATGGCTACACCTTC.

There are a few counts of this clone. The chain joins TRBV7-9 to TRBJ1-1, with unresolved D. Germline CDR1 reads SEHNR; CDR2 reads FQNEAQ (reference sequence). The ends were cut back, 3 bases at V and 8 bases at J, with 10 bases in the middle. CDR3 length equals 12 residues. CDR3 residues: CASSFHASEAFF. The CDR3 DNA reads TGTGCCAGCAGCTTCCACGCCTCGGAAGCTTTCTTT.

Turning to this clone: Other DNA sequences in this sample translate to the same CDR3. The chain links TRBV19 to TRBJ2-2; D uncertain. The germline gives CDR1 LNHDA, CDR2 SQIVND (reference sequence). V dropped 1 base and J dropped 2 bases, with 8 bases sitting between them. CDR3 length: 15 amino acids. The CDR3 protein is CASSIGGGNTGELFF. In DNA form, the CDR3 reads TGTGCCAGTAGTATAGGGGGTGGAAACACCGGGGAGCTGTTTTTT.

The chain employs TRBV4-1 and TRBJ1-5; D is perhaps TRBD1 (6 bases). Germline V gene sequence: CDR1 MGHRA, CDR2 YSYEKL. V was cut by 3 bases and J by 5 bases, with 8 bases left in between. CDR3 length: 13 residues. The DNA for the CDR3 is TGCGCCAGCAGCCACCCAGGGGATCAGCCCCAGCATTTT. Its translation is CASSHPGDQPQHF.

On this clone itself: Other DNA sequences in this specimen translate into the identical CDR3. V usage is TRBV6-5 and J usage is TRBJ2-7; 14 nucleotides match TRBD2. This CDR3 is built from 15 residues. The V and J ends lost 2 bases and 6 bases, in that order; junction bases with no gene match: 3. Germline assignment: CDR1 MNHEY and CDR2 SVGAGI. CDR3 sequence: CASSYGGLAGAEQYF. Here the CDR3 DNA reads TGTGCCAGCAGTTACGGGGGACTAGCGGGAGCCGAGCAGTACTTC.

The chain uses TRBV6-5 and TRBJ2-7; 9 bases are a match to TRBD1. The germline V gene has CDR1 MNHEY and CDR2 SVGAGI. The V segment lost 3 bases and the J segment 6 bases; nucleotides outside the gene matches: 6. This CDR3 has 14 amino acids. The CDR3 sequence: CASSYWTGVGEQYF. The CDR3 DNA reads as TGTGCCAGCAGTTATTGGACAGGGGTGGGCGAGCAGTACTTC.

The V gene is TRBV6-5, the J gene TRBJ2-1; TRBD2 agrees at 10 bases. This CDR3 has 15 residues. The J segment lost 4 bases and the V segment lost 6 bases, leaving 6 bases of the junction unmatched. Germline CDR1 MNHEY, CDR2 SVGAGI. The chain's CDR3 is CASRRGLAAYNEQFF. The CDR3 DNA follows: TGTGCCAGCAGAAGAGGACTAGCGGCATACAATGAGCAGTTCTTC.

The rearrangement links TRBV6-5 to TRBJ1-4, with TRBD1 matching 8 bases. Per germline, CDR1 MNHEY and CDR2 SVGAGI. V was pared by 4 bases and J by 3 bases, with 4 bases of the junction left unmatched. This CDR3 is built from 15 residues. The chain's CDR3 is CASSFDRGSNEKLFF. CDR3 coding DNA: TGTGCCAGCAGTTTTGACAGGGGCTCTAATGAAAAACTGTTTTTT.

The V call is TRBV2, the J call TRBJ1-4, with 7 bases matching TRBD1. The V gene end was trimmed by 6 bases and the J gene end by 0 bases; junction bases not matched to a gene: 4. CDR1 and CDR2 (germline): SNHLY, FYNNEI. The length of the CDR3 is 15 residues. The chain's CDR3 is CASRGDSPTNEKLFF. The CDR3 nucleotides are TGTGCCAGCAGAGGGGACAGTCCAACTAATGAAAAACTGTTTTTT.

The chain links TRBV19 to TRBJ2-5; TRBD1 agrees at 11 bases. This CDR3 comprises 17 residues. Germline V gene lookup returns CDR1 LNHDA and CDR2 SQIVND (reference sequence). J lost 3 bases, V lost 0 bases, and 6 bases had no gene match. The CDR3 DNA sequence: TGTGCCAGTAGTATAGAGGGGTGGACAGGGGGCGAAGAGACCCAGTACTTC. It codes for CASSIEGWTGGEETQYF.

This clone has just a few counts. The chain couples TRBV9 to TRBJ2-3, with 7 bases lining up with TRBD2. J was trimmed by 2 bases and V by 3 bases; bases with no gene match: 9. The CDR3 sequence is 16 residues long. The germline gives CDR1 SGDLS, CDR2 YYNGEE. For the CDR3, the DNA is TGTGCCAGCAGCGCCAGTGGGGGAGGGCCCACAGATACGCAGTATTTT. Translating it yields CASSASGGGPTDTQYF.

This chain connects TRBV14 to TRBJ2-2; 8 nucleotides align to TRBD1. CDR1 and CDR2 from the germline V gene are SGHDN and FVKESK. CDR3 size: 17 residues. V lost 4 bases, J lost 0 bases, and 7 bases stayed unmatched. Here the CDR3 reads CASSLRTGLPNTGELFF. CDR3 DNA: TGTGCCAGCAGCCTCCGGACAGGGCTTCCGAACACCGGGGAGCTGTTTTTT.

Points on this clone: The same CDR3 arises from other DNA sequences in this sample as well. V is TRBV7-3 and J is TRBJ2-1; a possible D gene is TRBD1 (6 bases). The CDR3 has 15 amino acids. Germline CDR1 SGHTA, CDR2 FQGTGA. With 5 bases removed from V and 3 bases from J, the gap between germline ends came to 14 bases. This CDR3 is CASSLRQASYNEQFF. The DNA of the CDR3 is TGTGCCAGCAGCCTCCGACAGGCTAGCTACAATGAGCAGTTCTTC.

This chain connects TRBV11-2 to TRBJ2-7, with TRBD2 matching 8 bases. Germline lookup yields CDR1 SGHAT and CDR2 FQNNGV. Trimming cost V 0 bases and J 2 bases; bases outside gene matches: 3. This CDR3 region has 15 residues. The CDR3 loop reads CASSLETSATYEQYF. The CDR3 DNA reads as TGTGCCAGCAGCTTAGAGACTAGCGCGACCTACGAGCAGTACTTC.

V and J are TRBV7-5 and TRBJ1-2; TRBD1 is the table's D call, not checked against the DNA. TRBV7-5 corresponds to a pseudogene. The CDR3 consists of 13 residues. The CDR3 region is CARSSGTGGGYTF. The CDR3 DNA sequence: TGTGCCAGAAGCTCCGGGACAGGGGGAGGCTACACCTTC.

Turning to this clone: Distinct nucleotide sequences in the sample also encode this CDR3. This chain links TRBV6-5 with TRBJ1-1; D is perhaps TRBD1 (6 bases). The germline CDR1 and CDR2 sequences are MNHEY and SVGAGI. The CDR3 runs to 13 residues. V shed 6 bases and J shed 0 bases, with 8 bases lying between them. As DNA, the CDR3 is TGTGCCAGCAGAGGACAGATGAACACTGAAGCTTTCTTT. This gives the protein CASRGQMNTEAFF.

The V call is TRBV11-2, the J call TRBJ2-1; D ambiguous. The CDR3 is made up of 13 amino acids. Trimming cost V 8 bases and J 3 bases, with 11 bases left between them. Germline CDR1 SGHAT, CDR2 FQNNGV. The CDR3 DNA follows: TGTGCCAGCCGTATTTCCAGCTACAATGAGCAGTTCTTC. Translating it yields CASRISSYNEQFF.

A note on this clone: Other nucleotide sequences in the sample specify the same CDR3. The J gene is TRBJ2-1, the V gene TRBV5-1; 7 positions agree with TRBD2. The CDR3 is 12 amino acids. The J segment lost 8 bases and the V segment lost 2 bases, leaving 1 base of the junction unmatched. The germline gives CDR1 SGHRS, CDR2 YFSETQ. The CDR3 loop is CASSLGRDEQFF. The DNA of the CDR3 is TGCGCCAGCAGCTTAGGGAGGGATGAGCAGTTCTTC.

The V gene is TRBV7-9, the J gene TRBJ2-1; D is possibly TRBD2 (9 bases). The CDR3 is 15 amino acids. Germline loops: CDR1 SEHNR, CDR2 FQNEAQ (reference sequence). V dropped 5 bases and J dropped 6 bases, with 17 bases sitting between them. The DNA of the CDR3 is TGTGCCAGCAGCCCAGGGGGCGGGAGGGGCAATGAGCAGTTCTTC. Its protein product is CASSPGGGRGNEQFF.